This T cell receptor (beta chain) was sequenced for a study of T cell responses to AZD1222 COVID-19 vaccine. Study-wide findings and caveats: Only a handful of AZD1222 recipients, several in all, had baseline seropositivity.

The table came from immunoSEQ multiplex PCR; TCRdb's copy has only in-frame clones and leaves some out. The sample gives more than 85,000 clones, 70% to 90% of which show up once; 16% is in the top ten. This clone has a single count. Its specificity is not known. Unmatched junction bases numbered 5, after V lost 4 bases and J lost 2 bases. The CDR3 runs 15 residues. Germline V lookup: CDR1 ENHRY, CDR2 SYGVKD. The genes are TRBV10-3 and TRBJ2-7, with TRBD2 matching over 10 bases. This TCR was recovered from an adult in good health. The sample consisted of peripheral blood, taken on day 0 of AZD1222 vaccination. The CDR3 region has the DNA TGTGCCATCAGTGGAGCGGGAGGGGTAACCTACGAGCAGTACTTC. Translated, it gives CAISGAGGVTYEQYF.